The 25 T cell receptor beta chains below were found in one sample sequenced in a study of PD-1 blockade in classical Hodgkin lymphoma. All trial patients relapsed after autologous stem cell transplantation. Here immunoSEQ multiplex PCR was the method, and the copy in TCRdb shows in-frame clones only, minus some. Among under 95,000 clones listed, around nine tenths were seen once. The sample here was peripheral blood mononuclear cells (PBMCs), taken before the second cycle of nivolumab. These receptor sequences come from a human donor with classical Hodgkin lymphoma.

The V gene is TRBV4-1, the J gene TRBJ2-1; D not resolved. The CDR3 is 12 amino acids. Germline CDR1 is MGHRA and CDR2 is YSYEKL. The germline V and J ends were trimmed by 0 bases and 8 bases, with 5 bases remaining between them. CDR3 amino acids: CASSQDFDEQFF. CDR3 coding DNA: TGCGCCAGCAGCCAAGATTTCGATGAGCAGTTCTTC.

V and J are TRBV6-1 and TRBJ2-7; D ambiguous. Deletions cut 2 bases from V and 5 bases from J, with 16 bases between. In germline, CDR1 is MNHNS, CDR2 SASEGT. The CDR3 runs to 15 residues. CDR3 protein: CASSESRLRVNEQYF. CDR3 sequence (DNA): TGTGCCAGCAGTGAAAGCCGCCTAAGGGTCAACGAGCAGTACTTC.

This clone was counted a single time. J is TRBJ1-5 and V is TRBV19; TRBD1 matches at 9 bases. The CDR3 is 13 amino acids. Germline V lookup: CDR1 LNHDA, CDR2 SQIVND (reference sequence). The J segment lost 7 bases and the V segment lost 8 bases, leaving 6 bases of the junction unmatched. CDR3 protein: CASLRDRDQPQHF. CDR3 nucleotide sequence: TGTGCCAGTCTCCGGGACAGGGACCAGCCCCAGCATTTT.

On this clone: The germline gene is not matched at one end of the junction; a read error may be the cause. This chain uses TRBV18 with TRBJ2-1; D is perhaps TRBD2 (6 bases). Germline CDR1 and CDR2: KGHSH and LQKENI. The CDR3 runs to 14 residues. This CDR3 is CASSPPGGYNGQFF. The CDR3 DNA reads as TGTGCCAGCTCACCACCGGGAGGCTACAATGGGCAGTTCTTC.

This clone has only one observation. The chain uses TRBV27 and TRBJ2-7, with D perhaps TRBD1 (6 bases). V was pared by 5 bases and J by 2 bases, with 22 bases between. The CDR3 spans 17 residues. The germline V gene has CDR1 MNHEY and CDR2 SMNVEV (reference sequence). The CDR3, as DNA: TGTGCCAGCAGTCCAAACCCGACAGGAGCCCCGCCCTACGAGCAGTACTTC. Translated, it gives CASSPNPTGAPPYEQYF.

The chain is built from TRBV4-2 and TRBJ1-1; D unclear. With 4 bases removed from V and 7 bases from J, the gap between germline ends came to 13 bases. CDR1 and CDR2 (germline): LGHNA, YNFKEQ. The CDR3 has 13 amino acids. The CDR3 here is CASSPELGVEAFF. In DNA form, the CDR3 reads TGTGCCAGCAGCCCGGAATTAGGCGTTGAAGCTTTCTTT.

V is TRBV5-6 and J is TRBJ2-5; 7 bases match TRBD1. Trimming took 4 bases from V and 5 from J; bases not matched to a gene: 8. This CDR3 has 14 residues. Germline V lookup: CDR1 SGHDT, CDR2 YYEEEE. The CDR3 coding sequence is TGTGCCAGCAGCCGGCAGGGGGTTTGGGAGACCCAGTACTTC. This gives the protein CASSRQGVWETQYF.

This chain connects TRBV29-1 to TRBJ1-3; 9 bases agree with TRBD1. Germline V gene sequence: CDR1 SQVTM, CDR2 ANQGSEA. This CDR3 is built from 16 residues. Trimming cost V 4 bases and J 0 bases; bases outside gene matches: 7. The CDR3 region is CSVVSGTGNSGNTIYF. The CDR3 DNA sequence: TGCAGCGTTGTGTCCGGGACAGGGAACTCTGGAAACACCATATATTTT.

The rearrangement uses TRBV7-6 and TRBJ1-1; unclear D gene. This CDR3 has 16 residues. V was cut by 2 bases and J by 1 base, with 14 bases left in between. Germline loops: CDR1 SGHVS, CDR2 FNYEAQ. The CDR3 nucleotides read TGTGCCAGCAGCTTACTTTCCCCGTCCAGGAACACTGAAGCTTTCTTT. It yields the protein CASSLLSPSRNTEAFF.

This clone appeared once. The chain joins TRBV7-3 to TRBJ1-6; D is uncertain. V was pared by 1 base and J by 6 bases, with 4 bases between. Looked up from germline, CDR1 is SGHTA and CDR2 is FQGTGA. This CDR3 is 13 amino acids long. In DNA form, the CDR3 reads TGTGCCAGCAGCTTAAGTTCTAATTCACCCCTCCACTTT. Translating it yields CASSLSSNSPLHF. Complete variable domain (other parts from reference TRBV7-3 and TRBJ1-6): GAGVSQTPSNKVTEKGKYVELRCDPISGHTALYWYRQSLGQGPEFLIYFQGTGAADDSGLPNDRFFAVRPEGSVSTLKIQRTERGDSAVYLCASSLSSNSPLHFGNGTRLTVT.

This clone was detected once. V usage is TRBV6-1 and J usage is TRBJ2-2; TRBD2 matches at 7 bases. The length of the CDR3 is 15 residues. V was clipped by 7 bases and J by 7 bases; unmatched bases: 12. The V gene's germline CDR1 is MNHNS and CDR2 SASEGT. CDR3 region: CASNGRAGFGGELFF. CDR3 nucleotides: TGTGCCAGCAATGGGAGGGCAGGATTCGGCGGGGAGCTGTTTTTT.

This chain uses TRBV11-3 with TRBJ2-1; possible D gene TRBD1, 6 bases. V was shortened by 6 bases and J by 0 bases, with 12 bases between the two germline ends. CDR1 and CDR2 from the germline V gene are SGHNT and YENEEA. The CDR3 is made up of 15 amino acids. The CDR3 is CASSQGTRSYNEQFF. CDR3 DNA sequence: TGTGCCAGCAGTCAAGGGACACGCTCCTACAATGAGCAGTTCTTC.

This clone was seen just once. The J gene is TRBJ1-2, the V gene TRBV9; the match to TRBD1 covers 8 bases. With V trimmed by 1 base and J by 1 base, 3 bases remained unmatched. The CDR3 is made up of 15 amino acids. The germline gives CDR1 SGDLS, CDR2 YYNGEE. The CDR3 here is CASSVSGGRNYGYTF. The DNA for the CDR3 is TGTGCCAGCAGCGTATCAGGGGGCCGTAACTATGGCTACACCTTC. The variable domain in full, with the rest retrieved from reference TRBV9 and TRBJ1-2, is DSGVTQTPKHLITATGQRVTLRCSPRSGDLSVYWYQQSLDQGLQFLIQYYNGEERAKGNILERFSAQQFPDLHSELNLSSLELGDSALYFCASSVSGGRNYGYTFGSGTRLTVV.

This clone appeared a single time. V and J are TRBV9 and TRBJ1-5, with 10 positions matching TRBD1. Per the germline V gene, CDR1 is SGDLS and CDR2 is YYNGEE. The CDR3 has 15 amino acids. Germline trimming cut 0 bases from V and 7 bases from J; bases unmatched to any gene: 4. The CDR3 nucleotides read TGTGCCAGCAGCGTAGTGGGACAGGGGTTGCAGCCCCAGCATTTT. Protein sequence: CASSVVGQGLQPQHF.

This sequence joins TRBV9 and TRBJ1-1, with D possibly matching TRBD1 (5 bases). CDR1 SGDLS and CDR2 YYNGEE come from the germline V gene. The CDR3 has 17 residues. Deletions cut 0 bases from V and 1 base from J, with 16 bases between. The CDR3 DNA reads as TGTGCCAGCAGCGTAGAGCGAAAAACGGGGCCGAACACTGAAGCTTTCTTT. Protein sequence: CASSVERKTGPNTEAFF. Supplemented by reference TRBV9 and TRBJ1-1, the full variable domain reads DSGVTQTPKHLITATGQRVTLRCSPRSGDLSVYWYQQSLDQGLQFLIQYYNGEERAKGNILERFSAQQFPDLHSELNLSSLELGDSALYFCASSVERKTGPNTEAFFGQGTRLTVV.

The chain combines TRBV18 with TRBJ2-1; weak D call: TRBD2 (5 bases). CDR3 length: 20 amino acids. Trimming removed 8 bases from V and 3 bases from J, with 32 bases in between. Per germline, CDR1 KGHSH and CDR2 LQKENI. The CDR3 nucleotides are TGTGCCAGCAACCCTTCGGAAGTGGGAGTATCAAAAACCAACTACAATGAGCAGTTCTTC. Translation: CASNPSEVGVSKTNYNEQFF.

The gene calls are TRBV18 and TRBJ2-5; 7 bases map to TRBD2. The CDR3 consists of 17 residues. Germline V gene lookup returns CDR1 KGHSH and CDR2 LQKENI. V dropped 6 bases and J dropped 1; count of bases not matched to a gene: 14. The CDR3 loop reads CASSPILHKRGQETQYF. The CDR3 DNA sequence: TGTGCCAGCTCCCCGATTCTGCACAAGCGGGGCCAAGAGACCCAGTACTTC.

The genes are TRBV7-8 and TRBJ1-2; D not resolved. V lost 1 base and J 8 bases, leaving 8 bases between the germline ends. The CDR3 covers 12 residues. The germline V gene encodes CDR1 SGHVS and CDR2 FQNEAQ. This CDR3 is CASSLDPGGYTF. In DNA form, the CDR3 reads TGTGCCAGCAGCTTAGATCCCGGAGGCTACACCTTC. The whole variable domain, filled in from reference TRBV7-8 and TRBJ1-2, reads GAGVSQSPRYKVAKRGQDVALRCDPISGHVSLFWYQQALGQGPEFLTYFQNEAQLDKSGLPSDRFFAERPEGSVSTLKIQRTQQEDSAVYLCASSLDPGGYTFGSGTRLTVV.

The chain has TRBV27 and TRBJ1-5; the D is unclear. The germline V gene has CDR1 MNHEY and CDR2 SMNVEV (reference sequence). The V end lost 3 bases, the J end lost 1 base, and 13 bases lay between the germline ends. The CDR3 is made up of 16 amino acids. For the CDR3, the DNA is TGTGCCAGCAGTTTTCGGGCAGAACTAAGCAATCAGCCCCAGCATTTT. Residues: CASSFRAELSNQPQHF.

The V and J genes are TRBV6-5 and TRBJ2-3; no reliable D call. The CDR3 is made up of 14 amino acids. Germline V gives CDR1 MNHEY, CDR2 SVGAGI. Trimming removed 4 bases from V and 6 bases from J, with 14 bases in between. The CDR3 spells CASSSPAPGDTQYF. CDR3 nucleotide sequence: TGTGCCAGCAGTTCCCCCGCACCCGGGGATACGCAGTATTTT.

The chain couples TRBV4-1 to TRBJ2-5, with D perhaps matching TRBD2 (6 bases). CDR3 length: 17 amino acids. V was shortened by 1 base and J by 3 bases, with 18 bases between the two germline ends. CDR1 MGHRA and CDR2 YSYEKL come from the germline V gene. The CDR3 reads CASSQVPTGASEETQYF. The CDR3 DNA is TGCGCCAGCAGCCAAGTCCCGACGGGAGCATCAGAAGAGACCCAGTACTTC.

This clone showed up just once. The J gene is TRBJ2-1, the V gene TRBV11-1, with D hard to call. Germline CDR1 reads SGHAT; CDR2 reads FQDESV (reference sequence). The CDR3 spans 15 residues. The germline V and J ends were trimmed by 6 bases and 6 bases, with 18 bases remaining between them. The CDR3 loop is CASSRRQFPSNEQFF. CDR3 nucleotides: TGTGCCAGCAGTCGTCGCCAGTTCCCCAGCAATGAGCAGTTCTTC.

This chain uses TRBV4-1 with TRBJ2-4; D possibly corresponds to TRBD2 (5 bases). Germline V CDR1 and CDR2: MGHRA, YSYEKL. The CDR3 is 17 amino acids. The V end lost 1 base, the J end lost 0 bases, and 13 bases lay between the germline ends. The CDR3 coding sequence is TGCGCCAGCAGCCAAGGGGCTCGGGGAACAGCCAAAAACATTCAGTACTTC. It is translated as CASSQGARGTAKNIQYF.

The rearrangement links TRBV6-5 to TRBJ2-3, with D unclear. Germline V gene sequence: CDR1 MNHEY, CDR2 SVGAGI. This CDR3 spans 11 amino acids. Deletions cut 6 bases from V and 8 bases from J, with 9 bases between. For the CDR3, the DNA is TGTGCCAGCAGGTTCACTGGTACGCAGTATTTT. Protein: CASRFTGTQYF.

This clone is a singleton in its sample. The chain carries TRBV7-6 and TRBJ1-3; perhaps TRBD1 as D (5 bases). V lost 8 bases, J lost 0 bases, and 14 bases lay in between. Per the germline V gene, CDR1 is SGHVS and CDR2 is FNYEAQ. This CDR3 comprises 15 residues. This chain's CDR3 is CASGRVGGSGNTIYF. The CDR3 DNA reads as TGTGCCAGCGGCCGGGTGGGGGGCTCTGGAAACACCATATATTTT. Filled out from reference TRBV7-6 and TRBJ1-3, the complete variable domain reads GAGVSQSPRYKVTKRGQDVALRCDPISGHVSLYWYRQALGQGPEFLTYFNYEAQQDKSGLPNDRFSAERPEGSISTLTIQRTEQRDSAMYRCASGRVGGSGNTIYFGEGSWLTVV.